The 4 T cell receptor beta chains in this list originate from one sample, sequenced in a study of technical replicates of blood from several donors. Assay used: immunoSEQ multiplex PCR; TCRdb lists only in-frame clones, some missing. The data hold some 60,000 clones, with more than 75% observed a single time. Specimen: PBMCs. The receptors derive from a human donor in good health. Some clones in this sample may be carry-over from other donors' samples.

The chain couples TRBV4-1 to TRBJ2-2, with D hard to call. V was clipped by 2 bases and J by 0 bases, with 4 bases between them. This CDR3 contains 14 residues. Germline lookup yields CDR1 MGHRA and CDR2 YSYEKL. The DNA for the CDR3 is TGCGCCAGCAGCCAACCAACGAACACCGGGGAGCTGTTTTTT. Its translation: CASSQPTNTGELFF.

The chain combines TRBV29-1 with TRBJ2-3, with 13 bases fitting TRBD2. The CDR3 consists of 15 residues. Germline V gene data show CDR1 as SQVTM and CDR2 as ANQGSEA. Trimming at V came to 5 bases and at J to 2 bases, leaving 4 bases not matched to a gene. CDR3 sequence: CSVRTSGGPTDTQYF. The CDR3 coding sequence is TGCAGCGTTCGGACTAGCGGGGGACCCACAGATACGCAGTATTTT.

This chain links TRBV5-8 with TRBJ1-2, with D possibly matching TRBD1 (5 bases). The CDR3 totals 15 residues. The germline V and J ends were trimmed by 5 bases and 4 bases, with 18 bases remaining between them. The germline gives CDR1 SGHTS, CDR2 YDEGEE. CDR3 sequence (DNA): TGTGCCAGCAGTATATCTGGTCAGGGCGCCTATGGCTACACCTTC. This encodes CASSISGQGAYGYTF.

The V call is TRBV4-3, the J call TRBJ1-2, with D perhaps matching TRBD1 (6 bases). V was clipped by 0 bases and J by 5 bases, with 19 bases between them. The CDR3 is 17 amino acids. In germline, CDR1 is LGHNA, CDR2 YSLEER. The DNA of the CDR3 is TGCGCCAGCAGCCAAGAAGGGGGATCCCGCGAAGAATATGGCTACACCTTC. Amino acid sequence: CASSQEGGSREEYGYTF.